This T cell receptor (beta chain) was recovered during a study of T cell repertoires in cytomegalovirus infection. The CDR3 runs 14 residues. V was trimmed by 2 bases and J by 6 bases, leaving 11 bases between them. The germline CDR1 and CDR2 sequences are SGHVS and FNYEAQ. On this clonotype: Its antigen remains unknown.

TCRdb used MiXCR to reprocess the reads, holding one entry per CDR3 protein. The sample includes roughly 700,000 distinct CDR3 sequences, 30% to 35% seen only once; the top ten take roughly 20%. Study-wide findings and caveats: CMV-specific HLA-C-restricted TCR beta clonotypes dominated the ex vivo response.

V is TRBV7-6 and J is TRBJ2-1; D uncertain. This TCR came from a human donor in good health (CMV status not recorded). Some clones in this sample may be carry-over from other donors' samples. Sequenced material: cultured PBMCs, taken from culture after CMV antigen stimulation. The CDR3 here is CASSLKGRSNEQFF. CDR3 in DNA: TGTGCCAGCAGCTTAAAAGGGCGATCCAATGAGCAGTTCTTC.